This T cell receptor beta chain was found in a study of T cell clonality in common variable immunodeficiency. Patients had low serum IgG, IgA and/or IgM and specific antibody deficiency. Donors gave roughly 5 to 8 ml heparinized peripheral whole blood. The repertoire was sequenced with immunoSEQ multiplex PCR; TCRdb's copy has only in-frame clones and lacks some. This sample includes around 32,000 clones with no singletons; its ten biggest clones take up 5% to 7%. Unmatched junction bases numbered 7, after V lost 4 bases and J lost 1 base. The CDR3 is made up of 15 amino acids. Germline V gene data show CDR1 as SGHDT and CDR2 as YYEEEE. General study results and limits: CVID subjects had higher TCRbeta clonality than healthy controls, most marked in about a third. Fewer deletions and N-nucleotide insertions were reportedly seen in common variable immunodeficiency TCR beta sequences.

This clone was observed a few times. No antigen is known for it. The sequence runs out 3 residues before the end of the CDR3; the remainder is reconstructed from the germline J gene. Sample: peripheral blood mononuclear cells. The TCR was taken from a human donor with common variable immunodeficiency. V gene TRBV5-6 combines with J gene TRBJ2-5; 7 positions match TRBD1. CDR3 protein: CASSRGGLGQETQYF. The part of the CDR3 DNA that was read is TGTGCCAGCAGCCGAGGGGGCCTAGGCCAAGAGACC.